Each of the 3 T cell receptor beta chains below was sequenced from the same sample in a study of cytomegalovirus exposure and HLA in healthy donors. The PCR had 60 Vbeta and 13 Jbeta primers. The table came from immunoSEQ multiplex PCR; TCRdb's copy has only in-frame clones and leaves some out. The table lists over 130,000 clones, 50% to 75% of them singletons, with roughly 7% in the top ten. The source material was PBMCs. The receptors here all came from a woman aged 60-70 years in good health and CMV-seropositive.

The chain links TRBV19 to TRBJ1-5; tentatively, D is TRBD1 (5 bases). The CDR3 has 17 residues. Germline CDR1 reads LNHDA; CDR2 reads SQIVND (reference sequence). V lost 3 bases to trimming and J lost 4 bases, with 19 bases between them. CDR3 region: CASSIGTSTGANQPQHF. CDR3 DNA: TGTGCCAGTAGTATCGGGACTAGCACTGGGGCGAATCAGCCCCAGCATTTT.

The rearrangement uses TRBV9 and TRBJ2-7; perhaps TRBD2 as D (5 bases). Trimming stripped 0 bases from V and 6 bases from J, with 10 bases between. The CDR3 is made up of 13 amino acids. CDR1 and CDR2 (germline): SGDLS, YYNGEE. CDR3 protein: CASSVEVTTEQYF. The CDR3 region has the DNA TGTGCCAGCAGCGTAGAGGTGACTACCGAGCAGTACTTC. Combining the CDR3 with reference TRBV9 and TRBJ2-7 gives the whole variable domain DSGVTQTPKHLITATGQRVTLRCSPRSGDLSVYWYQQSLDQGLQFLIQYYNGEERAKGNILERFSAQQFPDLHSELNLSSLELGDSALYFCASSVEVTTEQYFGPGTRLTVT.

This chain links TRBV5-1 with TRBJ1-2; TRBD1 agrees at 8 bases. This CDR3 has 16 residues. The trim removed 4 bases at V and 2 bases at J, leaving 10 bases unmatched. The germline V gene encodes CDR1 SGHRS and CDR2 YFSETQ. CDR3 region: CASSQASTGANYGYTF. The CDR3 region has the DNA TGCGCCAGCAGCCAAGCATCGACAGGGGCCAACTATGGCTACACCTTC.